Listed here is a single TCR beta chain. The antigen remains undetermined. It was second doses at about 4 or about 12 weeks that were pooled. These data originate in a study of T cell responses to AZD1222 COVID-19 vaccine. The data were produced by immunoSEQ multiplex PCR, yet TCRdb's version contains in-frame clones alone and is incomplete. This sample has approximately 140,000 clones, with 90% found just once. The ends were cut back, 4 bases at V and 7 bases at J, with 16 bases in the middle. The length of the CDR3 is 15 residues. Germline V gives CDR1 KGHDR, CDR2 SFDVKD. Regarding the study as a whole: Baseline seropositivity occurred in only six AZD1222 recipients.

This receptor was taken from an adult who received the AZD1222 COVID-19 vaccine. V and J are TRBV24-1 and TRBJ2-1, with a weak D call TRBD2 (5 bases). The source was peripheral blood, collected 28 days after the second AZD1222 dose. This CDR3 is CATSERGSSRNEQFF. The CDR3 DNA is TGTGCCACCAGTGAACGAGGGTCAAGCCGAAATGAGCAGTTCTTC.